These T cell receptor beta chains were read from a single sample in a study of blood T cells in healthy people across ages. From the 5' RACE reads, TCRdb called clonotypes with MiXCR, one entry per CDR3 protein. The sample yields about 680,000 distinct CDR3 sequences, 45% to 50% seen once. Sequenced sample: blood. These receptors all stem from a woman in her sixties in good health. The CDR3 runs from the conserved cysteine through the conserved F or W. The order of the fields is V gene, J gene, D gene, clone size, CDR3 protein, CDR3 DNA. D genes are given only for firm matches. Size tells how often a clone was seen (once, few, many) or the class of an expanded clone, and some rows leave it out.

>TRBV2|TRBJ1-1|-|-
CASMATPRTAFF
TGTGCCAGCATGGCCACACCACGGACGGCTTTCTTT
>TRBV20-1|TRBJ1-2|-|-
CSARPIGYGYTF
TGCAGTGCTAGGCCCATTGGCTATGGCTACACCTTC
>TRBV28|TRBJ1-6|-|few
CASSLSRASSYNSPLHF
TGTGCCAGCAGCCTCTCCAGGGCGAGCTCCTATAATTCACCCCTCCACTTT
>TRBV15|TRBJ2-6|-|-
CATSGTGPGANVLTF
TGTGCCACCAGCGGAACAGGGCCTGGGGCCAACGTCCTGACTTTC
>TRBV20-1|TRBJ2-1|TRBD1|-
CSGDSQWSNEQFF
TGCAGTGGGGACAGCCAATGGAGCAATGAGCAGTTCTTC
>TRBV9|TRBJ2-2|-|-
CASSVAGYGELFF
TGTGCCAGCAGCGTAGCTGGGTACGGGGAGCTGTTTTTT
>TRBV4-1|TRBJ1-2|-|-
CASSQEGWGYTF
TGCGCCAGCAGCCAAGAAGGCTGGGGCTACACCTTC
>TRBV20-1|TRBJ2-7|-|-
CSASEAVSLRGQYF
TGCAGTGCTTCGGAGGCAGTGTCCCTCCGGGGGCAGTACTTC
>TRBV7-2|TRBJ2-1|-|once
CASSQTSSYNKQFF
TGTGCCAGCAGCCAGACTAGTTCCTACAATAAGCAGTTCTTC
>TRBV4-3|TRBJ2-5|-|few
CASSSRSGGGETQYF
TGCGCCAGCAGCTCCCGTAGCGGAGGTGGGGAGACCCAGTACTTC
>TRBV10-3|TRBJ2-7|TRBD2|few
CAISESPAGGYEQYF
TGTGCCATCAGTGAGTCGCCGGCGGGAGGCTACGAGCAGTACTTC
>TRBV20-1|TRBJ2-3|TRBD2|few
CSARLAGPSTDTQYF
TGCAGTGCTAGACTAGCGGGCCCTAGCACAGATACGCAGTATTTT
>TRBV27|TRBJ2-5|-|-
CASSLGPGGLPETQYF
TGTGCCAGCAGTCTAGGGCCCGGGGGGCTCCCAGAGACCCAGTACTTC
>TRBV7-2|TRBJ2-4|-|-
CASSLSPLAKNIQYF
TGTGCCAGCAGCTTAAGCCCTTTAGCCAAAAACATTCAGTACTTC
>TRBV6-2/TRBV6-3|TRBJ2-3|-|-
CASSRSSGADTQYF
TGTGCCAGCAGTCGGTCTAGTGGAGCAGATACGCAGTATTTT
>TRBV29-1|TRBJ1-5|-|-
CSVEGGPQGPQHF
TGCAGCGTTGAGGGTGGACCCCAGGGGCCCCAGCATTTT
>TRBV20-1|TRBJ1-5|-|once
CSARKGWEPQHF
TGCAGTGCTAGAAAGGGGTGGGAGCCCCAGCATTTT
>TRBV20-1|TRBJ2-2|-|few
CSANGLTGELFF
TGCAGTGCTAACGGGCTCACCGGGGAGCTGTTTTTT
>TRBV15|TRBJ2-1|-|few
CATSRDRPAALYNEEFF
TGTGCCACCAGCAGAGATCGGCCGGCAGCCTTATACAATGAGGAGTTCTTC
>TRBV27|TRBJ2-2|TRBD2|-
CASSFLRSGRVVGELFF
TGTGCCAGCAGTTTCCTCCGCAGCGGGAGGGTAGTGGGGGAGCTGTTTTTT
>TRBV20-1|TRBJ2-3|-|-
CSAIATDTQYF
TGCAGTGCCATTGCCACAGATACGCAGTATTTT
>TRBV7-6|TRBJ2-7|TRBD2|many
CASSSGLAREQYF
TGTGCCAGCAGCTCCGGACTAGCCCGCGAGCAGTACTTC
>TRBV18|TRBJ2-2|-|-
CASSPIPRAKGSTGELFF
TGTGCCAGCTCACCAATCCCGAGGGCGAAGGGGAGCACCGGGGAGCTGTTTTTT
>TRBV7-2|TRBJ1-1|-|-
CASSTRGMNTEAFF
TGTGCCAGCAGCACCCGGGGGATGAACACTGAAGCTTTCTTT
>TRBV20-1|TRBJ1-2|-|-
CSAGRSLDGYTF
TGCAGTGCTGGGAGGAGTCTTGATGGCTACACCTTC
>TRBV25-1|TRBJ2-1|-|-
CASSYRAYNEQFF
TGTGCCAGCAGTTACAGGGCTTACAATGAGCAGTTCTTC
>TRBV15|TRBJ2-7|TRBD2|-
CATSSPSSGVSYEQYF
TGTGCCACCAGCAGCCCTTCTAGCGGCGTAAGCTACGAGCAGTACTTC
>TRBV2|TRBJ1-2|-|-
CASSRSGATF
TGTGCCAGCAGTCGTAGTGGGGCCACCTTC
>TRBV7-2|TRBJ2-7|TRBD2|-
CASSWTSGRQRQYF
TGTGCCAGCAGCTGGACTAGCGGGAGGCAGAGGCAGTACTTC
>TRBV12-3/TRBV12-4|TRBJ2-1|TRBD2|few
CASSSGTSGSGGEQFF
TGTGCCAGCAGCTCCGGGACTAGCGGGAGTGGGGGTGAGCAGTTCTTC
>TRBV29-1|TRBJ2-7|TRBD1|-
CSVLSRDRGSYEQYF
TGCAGCGTTCTCTCCCGGGACAGGGGATCCTACGAGCAGTACTTC
>TRBV5-5|TRBJ2-5|-|few
CASSLDVGETQYF
TGTGCCAGCAGCTTGGATGTAGGAGAGACCCAGTACTTC
>TRBV7-8|TRBJ2-5|-|few
CASIPPWGNQETQYF
TGTGCCAGCATTCCCCCTTGGGGGAACCAAGAGACCCAGTACTTC
>TRBV7-3|TRBJ2-3|TRBD2|few
CASSLKASGAGYTDTQYF
TGTGCCAGCAGCTTAAAGGCCTCGGGAGCGGGATACACAGATACGCAGTATTTT
>TRBV28|TRBJ2-1|-|few
CASIAWPTTDEQFF
TGTGCCAGCATTGCGTGGCCCACCACTGATGAGCAGTTCTTC
>TRBV7-3|TRBJ1-4|-|-
CASSLKRPAEKLFF
TGTGCCAGCAGCTTAAAGCGGCCAGCTGAAAAACTGTTTTTT
>TRBV30|TRBJ2-7|TRBD1|-
CAWTKDIRGREQYF
TGTGCCTGGACCAAAGACATCAGGGGGCGCGAGCAGTACTTC